Listed here is a single T cell receptor (beta chain). The sample comes from a study of blood T cell repertoires in COVID-19. Study-level information: In each case, the material was cDNA or gDNA derived from T cells, B-cell-depleted T cells, or PBMCs.

Germline-derived CDR1 and CDR2 are LNHNV and YYDKDF (reference sequence). There are 14 residues in the CDR3. Losses at the gene ends were 8 bases for V and 2 bases for J; bases not matched to a gene: 7. Authors' methods: Researchers report that nucleated cell counts were estimated from reference gene primer amplification. The assay was immunoSEQ multiplex PCR, and TCRdb's table has in-frame clones only and misses some. The V and J calls and the clone size are those of that table, but D and trimming were determined from the DNA. Of 120,000 or so clones detected, almost 90% appear once; the ten largest clones hold 3.5% to 4%.

The chain couples TRBV15 to TRBJ2-3; 7 bases align to TRBD1. The clonotype originates from a woman aged 60-75 years with COVID-19, enrolled during active disease. Sample: peripheral blood. For the CDR3, the DNA is TGTGCCACCTCGGGTGGGACAGACACAGATACGCAGTATTTT. It encodes CATSGGTDTDTQYF. Complete variable domain (other parts from reference TRBV15 and TRBJ2-3): DAMVIQNPRYQVTQFGKPVTLSCSQTLNHNVMYWYQQKSSQAPKLLFHYYDKDFNNEADTPDNFQSRRPNTSFCFLDIRSPGLGDTAMYLCATSGGTDTDTQYFGPGTRLTVL.